These 26 T cell receptor beta chains were all obtained from the same sample, sequenced in a study of regulatory T cells in long-lasting Graves disease. Specified time point: persistent/refractory GD, antithyroid drugs over 5 years with positive TRAb. The TCR library was made from RNA extracted from PBMCs. Assembly of TCR beta libraries relied on iRepertoire HTBI primers together with Arm-PCR of CDR3 regions. TCRdb reprocessed the multiplex PCR reads via MiXCR and lists one record per CDR3 protein. Found here are about 430,000 distinct CDR3 sequences, around 23% of them singletons; the top ten hold roughly an eighth. Specimen: peripheral blood mononuclear cells (PBMCs), collected when the disease was refractory, from a patient treated with antithyroid drugs. The source of these receptors is a female donor with Graves disease.

This clonotype was seen many times. J is TRBJ2-7 and V is TRBV6-5; 11 bases match TRBD1. This CDR3 spans 15 amino acids. V dropped 0 bases and J dropped 3; count of bases not matched to a gene: 1. Germline CDR1 reads MNHEY; CDR2 reads SVGAGI. For the CDR3, the DNA is TGTGCCAGCAGTTACTCGGACAGGGGGCTCTACGAGCAGTACTTC. Amino acid sequence: CASSYSDRGLYEQYF.

The chain recombines TRBV27 with TRBJ1-1, with a possible D match to TRBD1 (5 bases). CDR3 length: 14 residues. CDR1 and CDR2 from the germline V gene are MNHEY and SMNVEV (reference sequence). Trimming left V 3 bases short and J 1 base short, with 9 bases between. CDR3 sequence (DNA): TGTGCCAGCAGTTTTGACAGAAGGAACACTGAAGCTTTCTTT. It encodes CASSFDRRNTEAFF.

About this clonotype: At one boundary the junction diverges from the germline segment, which might be a read error. J is TRBJ2-7 and V is TRBV29-1; D may match TRBD1 or TRBD2 (5 bases each). The CDR3 is 12 residues long. Germline CDR1 reads SQVTM; CDR2 reads ANQGSEA. The CDR3 sequence is CGVGTGDYEQYF. As DNA, the CDR3 is TGCGGCGTTGGGACGGGTGACTACGAGCAGTACTTC.

The chain combines TRBV20-1 with TRBJ1-5, with D possibly matching TRBD1 (6 bases). The CDR3 has 14 amino acids. Trimming cost V 3 bases and J 0 bases, with 9 bases left between them. Germline V gives CDR1 DFQATT, CDR2 SNEGSKA (reference sequence). The CDR3 region has the DNA TGCAGTGCTAGTCGGGGGCTTAGCAATCAGCCCCAGCATTTT. This codes for CSASRGLSNQPQHF.

This clonotype was observed many times. This chain joins TRBV11-1 and TRBJ2-5; TRBD1 or TRBD2 may be the D gene (7 bases each). Per germline, CDR1 SGHAT and CDR2 FQDESV (reference sequence). V was clipped by 5 bases and J by 5 bases, with 15 bases between them. The CDR3 extends over 14 amino acids. In DNA, the CDR3 is TGTGCCAGCAGCCCGCGACAGGGAGGGGAGACCCAGTACTTC. This codes for CASSPRQGGETQYF.

The chain is built from TRBV4-1 and TRBJ2-7, with 11 bases lining up with TRBD2. With 1 base clipped from V and 4 bases from J, the junction kept 6 bases outside the gene matches. This CDR3 comprises 16 residues. Germline CDR1 reads MGHRA; CDR2 reads YSYEKL. CDR3 sequence (DNA): TGCGCCAGCAGCCAAGTCACCGGGACTAGCGGTTACGAGCAGTACTTC. Translated, it gives CASSQVTGTSGYEQYF.

There are many counts of this clonotype. The rearrangement links TRBV3-1 to TRBJ2-7; D remains ambiguous. The CDR3 contains 14 residues. The germline gives CDR1 LGHDT, CDR2 YNNKEL (reference sequence). The V end lost 0 bases, the J end lost 3 bases, and 9 bases lay between the germline ends. CDR3 in amino acids: CASSQETRNYEQYF. The CDR3 nucleotides read TGTGCCAGCAGCCAAGAGACCCGCAACTACGAGCAGTACTTC.

The CDR3 loop is CASSIVASGPYEQYF. CDR3 nucleotide sequence: TGTGCCAGTAGTATAGTGGCTAGCGGCCCCTACGAGCAGTACTTC. The chain recombines TRBV19 with TRBJ2-7; TRBD2 aligns across 7 bases. The CDR3 is 15 residues long. Per the germline V gene, CDR1 is LNHDA and CDR2 is SQIVND (reference sequence). With 1 base clipped from V and 2 bases from J, the junction kept 5 bases outside the gene matches.

About this clonotype itself: A much larger clone lies one base from this, so it may be a read error. This chain uses TRBV20-1 with TRBJ1-2; D may be TRBD1 (6 bases). The CDR3 runs 14 residues. Trimming removed 7 bases from V and 3 bases from J, with 18 bases in between. Germline CDR1 DFQATT, CDR2 SNEGSKA (reference sequence). CDR3 amino acids: CSVGLRGQDYGYTF. DNA for the CDR3: TGCAGTGTTGGCCTCAGGGGTCAGGACTATGGCTACACCTTC.

V and J are TRBV5-1 and TRBJ1-1; 7 nucleotides align to TRBD1. The length of the CDR3 is 14 residues. V gave up 9 bases and J gave up 10 bases; unmatched junction bases: 18. The V gene's germline CDR1 is SGHRS and CDR2 YFSETQ. The CDR3 DNA is TGCGCCAACATCCTTCACAGGGGCGCGTGCGGAGCTTTCTTT. Its translation: CANILHRGACGAFF.

The gene calls are TRBV20-1 and TRBJ2-1; D perhaps matches TRBD2 (6 bases). This CDR3 comprises 15 residues. Germline assignment: CDR1 DFQATT and CDR2 SNEGSKA (reference sequence). V was pared by 5 bases and J by 4 bases, with 18 bases between. The CDR3 loop is CSARGLGLDYNEQFF. The CDR3 region has the DNA TGCAGTGCTCGAGGTTTGGGACTGGATTACAATGAGCAGTTCTTC.

J is TRBJ1-5 and V is TRBV6-2 or TRBV6-3; TRBD1 matches at 7 bases. V was pared by 5 bases and J by 9 bases, with 4 bases of the junction left unmatched. This CDR3 comprises 12 residues. Looked up from germline, CDR1 is MNHEY and CDR2 is SVGEGT. CDR3 coding DNA: TGTGCCAGCAGTATGCAGGGGGGGCCCCAGCATTTT. Its protein is CASSMQGGPQHF.

This chain joins TRBV5-6 and TRBJ1-2; D remains unclear. Trimming took off 0 bases at V and 5 bases at J, with 14 bases between the two ends. Germline-derived CDR1 and CDR2 are SGHDT and YYEEEE. This CDR3 region has 15 residues. The CDR3 DNA sequence: TGTGCCAGCAGCTTGGAGTTGAAGAAACAGTATGGCTACACCTTC. Translating gives CASSLELKKQYGYTF. Variable domain in full (rest from reference TRBV5-6 and TRBJ1-2): DAGVTQSPTHLIKTRGQQVTLRCSPKSGHDTVSWYQQALGQGPQFIFQYYEEEERQRGNFPDRFSGHQFPNYSSELNVNALLLGDSALYLCASSLELKKQYGYTFGSGTRLTVV.

This clonotype was counted a few times. A read error may produce the germline difference seen at one junction end. The chain carries TRBV7-7 and TRBJ2-5; 7 positions agree with TRBD1. Germline CDR1 and CDR2: SSHAT and FNYEAQ (reference sequence). CDR3 length: 17 amino acids. CDR3 sequence reads: CASSFGTGVGYQETQYF. DNA for the CDR3: TGTGCTAGCAGCTTTGGTACAGGGGTTGGCTACCAAGAGACCCAGTACTTC.

This clonotype was seen a handful of times. V usage is TRBV19 and J usage is TRBJ1-4; D possibly corresponds to TRBD1 (5 bases). The ends were cut back, 4 bases at V and 4 bases at J, with 16 bases in the middle. This CDR3 comprises 16 residues. The germline gives CDR1 LNHDA, CDR2 SQIVND (reference sequence). The CDR3 loop reads CASSTSDNRFNEKLFF. DNA of the CDR3: TGTGCCAGTAGTACCTCGGACAACAGATTTAATGAAAAACTGTTTTTT.

In this sample, this clonotype turned up many times. This rearrangement joins TRBV24-1 to TRBJ1-5; a possible D gene is TRBD1 (6 bases). The CDR3 has 14 residues. Germline CDR1 KGHDR, CDR2 SFDVKD. V gave up 5 bases and J gave up 4 bases, with 11 bases separating them. CDR3 sequence (DNA): TGTGCCACCAGTGCAGGACAGCAGAATCAGCCCCAGCATTTT. Protein product: CATSAGQQNQPQHF.

This chain connects TRBV5-1 to TRBJ1-1; weak D call: TRBD1 (5 bases). V lost 4 bases and J lost 4, with 17 bases in between. Per the germline V gene, CDR1 is SGHRS and CDR2 is YFSETQ. This CDR3 region has 15 residues. DNA of the CDR3: TGCGCCAGCAGCCGGGACGGGCACCGAGGCACTGAAGCTTTCTTT. Translation gives CASSRDGHRGTEAFF.

This clonotype was observed many times. V is TRBV3-1 and J is TRBJ1-1; D gene unclear. Germline loops: CDR1 LGHDT, CDR2 YNNKEL (reference sequence). V gave up 6 bases and J gave up 0 bases, with 8 bases separating them. The CDR3 has 13 residues. CDR3 loop: CASSPVMNTEAFF. In DNA form, the CDR3 reads TGTGCCAGCAGTCCCGTCATGAACACTGAAGCTTTCTTT.

This clonotype has at least ten counts. V is TRBV10-3 and J is TRBJ2-7; D ambiguous. V lost 10 bases and J lost 4, with 20 bases in between. The CDR3 runs 14 residues. Germline V gene lookup returns CDR1 ENHRY and CDR2 SYGVKD. For the CDR3, the DNA is TGTGCCACCCAGACACCGAGAGGTACTTACGAGCAGTACTTC. Amino acids: CATQTPRGTYEQYF.

J is TRBJ2-7 and V is TRBV28; D possibly corresponds to TRBD2 (5 bases). Trimming shortened V by 4 bases and J by 11 bases, and 24 bases separated the two germline ends. This CDR3 has 15 amino acids. Germline CDR1 and CDR2: MDHEN and SYDVKM. The CDR3 bases are TGTGCCAGCAGTTACACTTCAGTAGGGCAGATCGGGGAGTACTTC. It translates to CASSYTSVGQIGEYF.

This clonotype showed up many times. The chain carries TRBV2 and TRBJ1-4, with D tentatively TRBD1 (5 bases). Trimming shortened V by 5 bases and J by 3 bases, and 13 bases separated the two germline ends. The CDR3 is 15 residues long. The germline gives CDR1 SNHLY, CDR2 FYNNEI. The CDR3 sequence is CASSSGRTSNEKLFF. The CDR3 bases are TGTGCCAGCAGTTCGGGGAGGACATCTAATGAAAAACTGTTTTTT.

The chain carries TRBV19 and TRBJ2-2, with D possibly being TRBD2 (6 bases). The CDR3 runs 14 residues. Deletions cut 5 bases from V and 4 bases from J, with 11 bases between. Per germline, CDR1 LNHDA and CDR2 SQIVND (reference sequence). The CDR3 here is CASSGDSGTGELFF. CDR3 in DNA: TGTGCCAGTAGTGGGGATAGCGGCACCGGGGAGCTGTTTTTT. Together with reference TRBV19 and TRBJ2-2, the CDR3 gives the full variable domain: DGGITQSPKYLFRKEGQNVTLSCEQNLNHDAMYWYRQDPGQGLRLIYYSQIVNDFQKGDIAEGYSVSREKKESFPLTVTSAQKNPTAFYLCASSGDSGTGELFFGEGSRLTVL.

This clonotype was counted only a few times. The chain has TRBV7-9 and TRBJ2-5, with D possibly matching TRBD1 (5 bases). This CDR3 has 15 amino acids. Per germline, CDR1 SEHNR and CDR2 FQNEAQ (reference sequence). V was clipped by 0 bases and J by 2 bases, with 10 bases between them. This CDR3 reads CASSLAQALQETQYF. The CDR3, as DNA: TGTGCCAGCAGCTTAGCACAGGCGCTACAAGAGACCCAGTACTTC.

In regard to this clonotype: This may be a read error, as it is one base from a much larger clone. V gene TRBV28 combines with J gene TRBJ2-7, with D uncertain. Germline CDR1 reads MDHEN; CDR2 reads SYDVKM. This CDR3 has 9 residues. This chain's CDR3 is CADSYGQYF. CDR3 coding DNA: TGTGCAGATTCCTACGGGCAGTACTTC.

The chain has TRBV7-6 and TRBJ1-2; TRBD1 matches 10 bases. The CDR3 has 13 amino acids. From germline, CDR1 is SGHVS and CDR2 FNYEAQ. The junction had 1 base not matched to a gene; V was cut back by 5 bases and J by 4 bases. DNA of the CDR3: TGTGCCAGCAGCGGGACAGGGGCCTATGGCTACACCTTC. Its protein product is CASSGTGAYGYTF.

This clonotype was found many times. The chain employs TRBV12-5 and TRBJ2-2; no definite D call. Germline V lookup: CDR1 LGHNT, CDR2 FRNRAP. V lost 3 bases and J lost 5, with 4 bases in between. The CDR3 contains 12 residues. The CDR3 DNA reads as TGTGCTAGTGGTTTTAGTACCGGGGAGCTGTTTTTT. It encodes CASGFSTGELFF.